Below, one TCR beta chain is given with its context. Its antigen remains unknown. Caucasian, healthy and from Russia, the donors were aged between 6 and 90. These data belong to a study of blood T cells in healthy people across ages. Broader study findings: PBMCs that were unsorted prevented a conclusive naive versus antigen-experienced comparison.

Together with a sample-barcoded 5' primer, a J-beta primer mix was included in a second PCR lasting roughly 6 to 12 cycles. The template-switch adaptor was a 5' adaptor with 12 random nucleotides. It tagged each cDNA molecule. Each CDR3 protein is one row after TCRdb ran MiXCR on the 5' RACE reads. The table lists about 1 million distinct CDR3 sequences, more than 35% of them singletons, with approximately 17% in the top ten. Sequenced material: blood. The source of this sequence is a woman aged 60-70 years in good health.

CDR3 sequence: CASSRGTGGRAFF. CDR3 nucleotides: TGTGCCAGCAGCCGCGGGACAGGGGGAAGAGCTTTCTTT. V usage is TRBV7-9 and J usage is TRBJ1-1; 11 bases agree with TRBD1. Trimming took 5 bases from V and 10 from J; bases not matched to a gene: 6. There are 13 residues in the CDR3. CDR1 is SEHNR, CDR2 FQNEAQ, per germline (reference sequence).